This is a list of T cell receptor beta chains from one sample in a study of shared clonotypes between healthy human individuals. Profiled with immunoSEQ multiplex PCR; TCRdb holds only in-frame clones, not every one. The table has about 2.1 million clones, under 95% seen once; the top ten hold more than 1.5%. Sequenced material: naive CD8+ T cells from PBMCs. These receptors originate from a man younger than 35 in good health. Some clones in this sample may be carry-over from other donors' samples. The CDR3 runs from the conserved cysteine through the conserved F or W. D genes are given only for firm matches.

V	J	D	length	CDR3
TRBV5-6	TRBJ1-4	.	13	CASSLGTYEKLFF
TRBV5-1	TRBJ2-7	.	15	CASSSSPTGQYEQYF
TRBV28	.	TRBD1	15	CASRNTGGIPYEQYF
TRBV10-2	TRBJ2-7	.	13	CASRETGTYEQYF
TRBV18	TRBJ2-7	.	15	CASSLSNNGFYEQYF
TRBV27	TRBJ2-7	.	13	CASSPTAAYEQYF
TRBV10-2	TRBJ2-1	TRBD1	15	CASGTDRGTYNEQFF
TRBV5-1	TRBJ2-4	.	16	CASSLAANRAKNIQYF
TRBV14	TRBJ1-1	TRBD1	16	CASSHTKGQGNTEAFF
TRBV27	TRBJ2-5	.	14	CASSPGQYQETQYF
TRBV11-2	TRBJ1-2	TRBD1	15	CASSLGTGGHYGYTF
TRBV5-8	TRBJ1-1	.	12	CASSFLDPGAFF
TRBV28	TRBJ1-5	.	15	CASSLYRGGHQPQHF
TRBV10-3	TRBJ1-5	.	18	CAISESRSSNYSNQPQHF
TRBV5-1	TRBJ2-2	TRBD1	12	CASSDREGELFF
TRBV6-1	TRBJ2-7	.	13	CASNWAQGYEQYF
TRBV6-1	TRBJ2-1	TRBD1	15	CASRGPGGPYNEQFF
TRBV7-9	TRBJ2-2	.	13	CASSPQNTGELFF
TRBV28	TRBJ1-1	.	16	CASSQYGQILNTEAFF
TRBV7-9	TRBJ2-1	.	14	CASRDGSSYNEQFF
TRBV29-1	TRBJ2-5	TRBD2	16	CSSSLAGEGNWETQYF
TRBV6-6	TRBJ1-2	.	11	CASRARGGYTF
TRBV19	TRBJ1-4	.	14	CASSGRENNEKLFF
TRBV9	TRBJ1-3	TRBD1	16	CASSAGQGASGNTIYF
TRBV27	TRBJ1-1	TRBD1	18	CASSKYRDRGFMNTEAFF
TRBV9	TRBJ2-2	.	12	CASKGTPGELFF
TRBV28	TRBJ2-1	TRBD2	16	CASSGLAGAAYNEQFF
TRBV5-7	TRBJ2-7	TRBD2	16	CASSRQLAGIFYEQYF
TRBV23-1	TRBJ1-1	.	15	CASSQSFSGPTEAFF
TRBV19	TRBJ2-5	TRBD1	14	CASSFWDRKETQYF
TRBV5-6	TRBJ2-5	.	11	CASSPKETQYF
TRBV9	TRBJ2-1	TRBD2	15	CASSTLLAGYNEQFF
TRBV19	TRBJ2-6	.	17	CAGRAAGQFSGANVLTF
TRBV6-1	TRBJ2-3	.	12	CASVRGGDTQYF
TRBV7-9	TRBJ1-5	TRBD1	15	CASSLADRGNQPQHF
TRBV11-2	TRBJ2-7	.	14	CASSPAGQWYEQYF
TRBV28	TRBJ2-1	TRBD1	15	CASSTGTGIYNEQFF
TRBV7-8	TRBJ2-5	TRBD2	14	CATKTSGRAETQYF
TRBV7-9	TRBJ2-7	.	13	CASSSTTWGEQYF
TRBV19	TRBJ1-5	TRBD1	18	CASSIARDSPRSNQPQHF
TRBV27	TRBJ2-2	.	18	CASTHLRKGLDNTGELFF
TRBV4-3	TRBJ2-7	.	16	CASSQEPGQGDYEQYF
TRBV28	TRBJ1-5	TRBD1	15	CASSLQNQGAQPQHF
TRBV11-2	TRBJ2-1	TRBD1	16	CASSPDGTATYNEQFF
TRBV5-1	TRBJ2-3	TRBD2	16	CASSQGLAENTDTQYF
TRBV9	TRBJ2-3	.	16	CASSVGRGLYSDTQYF
TRBV7-6	TRBJ2-7	.	12	CASSFFLGEQYF
TRBV2	TRBJ2-1	TRBD2	15	CASSAGTSGRDEQFF
TRBV28	TRBJ2-6	TRBD2	19	CASSFPPSGRISGANVLTF
TRBV6-5	TRBJ2-7	TRBD2	14	CASASGRAPYEQYF
TRBV27	TRBJ1-2	.	13	CASSLARSYGYTF
TRBV30	TRBJ1-2	.	15	CAWTLRWGGLDGYTF
TRBV28	TRBJ1-1	.	14	CASSRLGRNTEAFF
TRBV6-1	TRBJ1-5	.	16	CASSVSGIYSNQPQHF
TRBV19	TRBJ2-3	.	14	CASRDRPSTDTQYF
TRBV28	.	.	14	CASSFPGTDYEQYF